The 15 T cell receptor beta chains given below trace back to one sample, sequenced in a study of regulatory T cells in long-lasting Graves disease. TCR beta libraries were built with iRepertoire HTBI primers and Arm-PCR of CDR3 regions. One entry per CDR3 protein, called by TCRdb with MiXCR from the multiplex PCR reads. This sample yields 250,000 or so distinct CDR3 sequences, of which 20% to 25% are seen a single time; approximately 14% belongs to the top ten. Time point denoted: newly diagnosed GD, antithyroid drugs for less than 3 months. The authors made the TCR library using RNA they extracted from PBMCs. This material consisted of peripheral blood mononuclear cells (PBMCs), taken at new diagnosis, from a patient treated with antithyroid drugs. All receptors come from a female donor with Graves disease.

V usage is TRBV28 and J usage is TRBJ1-1; D is uncertain. V was shortened by 5 bases and J by 5 bases, with 15 bases between the two germline ends. The length of the CDR3 is 14 residues. Germline-derived CDR1 and CDR2 are MDHEN and SYDVKM. In nucleotides, the CDR3 is TGTGCCAGCAGTACCCCGCGGGCATGGACTGAAGCTTTCTTT. Its protein is CASSTPRAWTEAFF.

In this sample, this clonotype turned up many times. The chain joins TRBV20-1 to TRBJ1-1, with a tentative D call TRBD1 (5 bases). Trimming cost V 6 bases and J 1 base, with 9 bases left between them. The CDR3 is 12 amino acids. Germline CDR1 and CDR2: DFQATT and SNEGSKA (reference sequence). The CDR3 sequence is CSALDTNTEAFF. CDR3 bases: TGCAGTGCCCTGGACACGAACACTGAAGCTTTCTTT.

In this sample, this clonotype turned up many times. CDR3 protein: CASSLAWDTQYF. DNA of the CDR3: TGTGCCAGCAGCCTAGCTTGGGATACGCAGTATTTT. The rearrangement uses TRBV3-1 and TRBJ2-3; unclear D gene. Germline V gene sequence: CDR1 LGHDT, CDR2 YNNKEL (reference sequence). This CDR3 is built from 12 residues. V was pared by 4 bases and J by 6 bases, with 8 bases between.

V gene TRBV4-3 combines with J gene TRBJ1-2; 10 bases fit TRBD1. This CDR3 is 14 amino acids long. The ends lost 8 bases at V and 3 bases at J; junction bases unmatched: 6. Per the germline V gene, CDR1 is LGHNA and CDR2 is YSLEER. The CDR3 reads CASPRDRGYYGYTF. The CDR3 nucleotides read TGCGCCAGCCCCCGGGACAGGGGCTACTATGGCTACACCTTC.

This clonotype was observed many times. The chain is built from TRBV15 and TRBJ2-5; 7 bases line up with TRBD2. CDR1 is LNHNV, CDR2 YYDKDF, per germline (reference sequence). Trimming removed 4 bases from V and 6 bases from J; junction bases left unmatched: 14. The CDR3 spans 16 residues. CDR3 protein: CATSNPGEGHRKTQYF. CDR3 nucleotides: TGTGCCACCAGCAATCCCGGGGAGGGGCATAGGAAGACCCAGTACTTC.

Concerning this clonotype: No conserved phenylalanine or tryptophan ends this CDR3, so it is likely a read error. The chain employs TRBV30 and TRBJ2-2; D is ambiguous. The CDR3 sequence is 15 residues long. V was shortened by 0 bases and J by 3 bases, with 11 bases between the two germline ends. The germline V gene has CDR1 GTSNPN and CDR2 SVGIG (reference sequence). CDR3 DNA sequence: TGTGCCTGGAGTGTATGGGCGCAGGACACCGGGGAGCTGTTTCTT. Protein sequence: CAWSVWAQDTGELFL.

In this sample, this clonotype turned up many times. The chain links TRBV7-6 to TRBJ1-1, with TRBD1 matching 8 bases. Looked up from germline, CDR1 is SGHVS and CDR2 is FNYEAQ. The CDR3 totals 15 residues. V was clipped by 6 bases and J by 3 bases; unmatched bases: 9. The CDR3 region is CASSTGTGVHTEAFF. In DNA form, the CDR3 reads TGTGCCAGCAGTACCGGGACAGGTGTCCACACTGAAGCTTTCTTT.

Comments on this clonotype: A read error is the likely source, as a far larger clone sits one nucleotide away. V gene TRBV6-9 combines with J gene TRBJ2-7, with unresolved D. Germline assignment: CDR1 MNHGY and CDR2 SVAAGI. The CDR3 is 12 amino acids. The CDR3 is CASSYLAYEQCF. The CDR3 nucleotides read TGTGCCAGCAGTTACTTGGCTTACGAGCAGTGCTTC.

This clonotype came up many times. The J gene is TRBJ2-1, the V gene TRBV11-1, with 12 bases identical to TRBD1. CDR3 size: 18 residues. After removal of 5 bases from V and 9 bases from J, the junction contained 17 bases not matched to a gene. In germline, CDR1 is SGHAT, CDR2 FQDESV (reference sequence). The CDR3 loop is CASSRRITRDRGLGEQFF. The CDR3 coding sequence is TGTGCCAGCAGCCGCAGAATTACCCGGGACAGGGGGCTAGGTGAGCAGTTCTTC.

Note on this clonotype: A much more abundant neighbour one base away suggests this may be a read error. The chain joins TRBV6-1 to TRBJ2-7; D might be TRBD1 or TRBD2, each matching 6 bases. The V gene's germline CDR1 is MNHNS and CDR2 SASEGT. The CDR3 loop spans 15 amino acids. The CDR3 loop reads CVSSRGGTPYYEQYF. The CDR3 DNA reads TGTGTCAGCAGCCGCGGCGGGACACCCTACTACGAGCAGTACTTC.

This clonotype has at least ten counts. The chain recombines TRBV19 with TRBJ2-7; D gene unclear. Germline CDR1 LNHDA, CDR2 SQIVND (reference sequence). The CDR3 runs 12 residues. Trimming stripped 3 bases from V and 2 bases from J, with 5 bases between. The CDR3 sequence: CASSIFPYEQYF. The CDR3, as DNA: TGTGCCAGTAGTATCTTTCCCTACGAGCAGTACTTC.

The sample holds many counts of this clonotype. The chain is built from TRBV7-2 and TRBJ2-2; no clear D. V was clipped by 2 bases and J by 7 bases, with 8 bases between them. This CDR3 region has 13 residues. Germline CDR1 SGHTA, CDR2 FQGNSA. This chain's CDR3 is CASSLSVDGELFF. The CDR3, as DNA: TGTGCCAGCAGCTTATCGGTGGACGGGGAGCTGTTTTTT.

This chain joins TRBV4-1 and TRBJ2-7; 9 positions agree with TRBD1. V shed 1 base and J 0 bases; nucleotides not matched to a gene: 1. The CDR3 is 15 residues long. Germline-derived CDR1 and CDR2 are MGHRA and YSYEKL. Here the CDR3 DNA reads TGCGCCAGCAGCCAAGGGACAGGGGACTCCTACGAGCAGTACTTC. This codes for CASSQGTGDSYEQYF.

This chain connects TRBV5-1 to TRBJ2-7, with D hard to call. Deletions cut 0 bases from V and 1 base from J, with 8 bases between. The germline V gene has CDR1 SGHRS and CDR2 YFSETQ. This CDR3 is 14 amino acids long. In DNA form, the CDR3 reads TGCGCCAGCAGCTTGGTCCCTAGGTCCTACGAGCAGTACTTC. This encodes CASSLVPRSYEQYF.

As for this clonotype: Just one base apart from a much larger clone, this may be a read error. The rearrangement uses TRBV20-1 and TRBJ1-5; D is possibly TRBD1 (5 bases). The CDR3 is made up of 14 amino acids. In germline, CDR1 is DFQATT, CDR2 SNEGSKA (reference sequence). V lost 5 bases and J lost 0, with 11 bases in between. CDR3 bases: TGCAGTGCTGGGGGACGGAATAGCAATCAGCCCCAGCATTTT. This gives the protein CSAGGRNSNQPQHF.